This TCR beta chain was sequenced in a study of response to subunit inactivated influenza vaccine. Overall study results and limits: Each seasonal influenza vaccination, the authors suggested, recruits few new T cells.

Of note for this clonotype: The antigen remains undetermined.

The length of the CDR3 is 16 residues. After removal of 6 bases from V and 7 bases from J, the junction contained 11 bases not matched to a gene. Looked up from germline, CDR1 is MNHNS and CDR2 is SASEGT. TCRdb reprocessed the RT-PCR reads with MiXCR, giving one entry per CDR3 protein. This sample has 550,000 to 650,000 distinct CDR3 sequences, with 12% found just once. The rearrangement uses TRBV6-1 and TRBJ1-6; the match to TRBD1 covers 8 bases. Sample: PBMCs from blood, taken on the day of vaccination. The TCR sequence derives from a man over 45 who received an inactivated influenza vaccine. The DNA for the CDR3 is TGTGCCAGCAGAGACAGGGGCCCCGGCAGGAATTCACCCCTCCACTTT. Translated: CASRDRGPGRNSPLHF.